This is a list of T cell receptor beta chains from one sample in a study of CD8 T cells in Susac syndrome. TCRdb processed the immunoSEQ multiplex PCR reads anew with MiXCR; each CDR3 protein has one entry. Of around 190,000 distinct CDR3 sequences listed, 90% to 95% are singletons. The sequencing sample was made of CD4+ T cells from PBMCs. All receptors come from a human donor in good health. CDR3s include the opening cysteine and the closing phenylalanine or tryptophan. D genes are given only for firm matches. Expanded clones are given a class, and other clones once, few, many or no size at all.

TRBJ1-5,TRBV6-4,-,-,TGTGCCAGCAGTGCAGGGCCGGGCAATCAGCCCCAGCATTTT,CASSAGPGNQPQHF
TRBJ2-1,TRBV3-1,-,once,TGTGCCAGCAGCCAAGGGTGGGGAAGCTCCTACAATGAGCAGTTCTTC,CASSQGWGSSYNEQFF
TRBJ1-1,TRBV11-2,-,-,TGTGCCAGCAGCCCCGGATGGCAGCAGATGAACACTGAAGCTTTCTTT,CASSPGWQQMNTEAFF
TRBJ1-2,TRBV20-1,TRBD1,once,TGCAGTGCTAGTAAACCGGGACAGCCTAACTATGGCTACACCTTC,CSASKPGQPNYGYTF
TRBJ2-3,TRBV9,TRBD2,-,TGTGCCAGCAGCGTAGGACTAGCGGGACAGTATTTT,CASSVGLAGQYF
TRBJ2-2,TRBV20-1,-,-,TGCAGTGCTGAATGGGGCGGGGAGCTGTTTTTT,CSAEWGGELFF
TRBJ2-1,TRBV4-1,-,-,TGCGCCAGCAGCCAAGTGTGGACGGCTAATGAGCAGTTCTTC,CASSQVWTANEQFF
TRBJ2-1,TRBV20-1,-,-,TGCAGTGCTCTCTCGGCCAGGGGCCGGAGCTCCTACAATGAGCAGTTCTTC,CSALSARGRSSYNEQFF
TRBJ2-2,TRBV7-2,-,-,TGTGCCAGCAGCAGGGAATCCCGCGGGGAGCTGTTTTTT,CASSRESRGELFF
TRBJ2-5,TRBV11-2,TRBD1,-,TGTGCCAGCAGCCCGGGGGACAGGGGGCGCCGGGAGACCCAGTACTTC,CASSPGDRGRRETQYF
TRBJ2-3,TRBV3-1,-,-,TGTGCCAGCAGCCAGATTGCGGGGTCTAGCACAGATACGCAGTATTTT,CASSQIAGSSTDTQYF
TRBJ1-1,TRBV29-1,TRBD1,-,TGCAGCGTAGCCCGGGACAGGGGCACTGAAGCTTTCTTT,CSVARDRGTEAFF
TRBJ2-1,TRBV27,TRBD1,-,TGTGCCAGCAGGAAACCGGGACAGGGGTACAATGAGCAGTTCTTC,CASRKPGQGYNEQFF
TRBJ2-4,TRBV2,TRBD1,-,TGTGCCAGCAGCGGACAGGGGGGAGGTACAAACATTCAGTACTTC,CASSGQGGGTNIQYF
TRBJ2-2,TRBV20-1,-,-,TGCAGTGCCCCATTGGGGCGGCGTTCGGACGGGGAGCTGTTTTTT,CSAPLGRRSDGELFF
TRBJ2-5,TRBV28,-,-,TGTGCCAGCAGTTTCGGGCAGGTAGAGACCCAGTACTTC,CASSFGQVETQYF
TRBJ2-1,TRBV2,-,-,TGTGCCAGCAGTGAAGTCCGGGACTTTGAGCAGTTCTTC,CASSEVRDFEQFF
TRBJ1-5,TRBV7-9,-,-,TGTGCCAGCAGCTTAGCGCTAATCAGAGACCATAGCAATCAGCCCCAGCATTTT,CASSLALIRDHSNQPQHF
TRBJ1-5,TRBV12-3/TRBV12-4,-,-,TGTGCCAGCAGTCCGGACGGGTCCAGCAATCAGCCCCAGCATTTT,CASSPDGSSNQPQHF
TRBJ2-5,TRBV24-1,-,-,TGTGCCACCAGTCGAAGGGGAGAGACCCAGTACTTC,CATSRRGETQYF
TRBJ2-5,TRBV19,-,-,TGTGCCAGTAGTATAGGGGTGCGAGAGACCCAGTACTTC,CASSIGVRETQYF
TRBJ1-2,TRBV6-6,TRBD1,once,TGTGCCAGCAGTTACCGGGGACAGGGGGTAGGCTACACCTTC,CASSYRGQGVGYTF
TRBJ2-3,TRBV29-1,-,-,TGCAGCGTTGAAGATCGGCCGGGCACAGATACGCAGTATTTT,CSVEDRPGTDTQYF
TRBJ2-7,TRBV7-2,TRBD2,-,TGTGCCAGCAGCCAGGGACTAGCGGGGGGGCAGGGGTCCTACGAGCAGTACTTC,CASSQGLAGGQGSYEQYF
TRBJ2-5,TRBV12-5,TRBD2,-,TGTGCTAGTGGTGGAAGCGGGGGATCAGAGACCCAGTACTTC,CASGGSGGSETQYF
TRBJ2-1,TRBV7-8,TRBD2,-,TGTGCCAGCAGCTTATCTAGCGGGACCTACAATGAGCAGTTCTTC,CASSLSSGTYNEQFF
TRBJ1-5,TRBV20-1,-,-,TGCAGTGCTAGAGATCAGGATTGGGGGAGCAATCAGCCCCAGCATTTT,CSARDQDWGSNQPQHF
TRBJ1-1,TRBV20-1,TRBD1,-,TGCAGTGCGGAGGGACAGCTGAACACTGAAGCTTTCTTT,CSAEGQLNTEAFF
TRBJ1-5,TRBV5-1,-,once,TGCGCCAGCAGCTTGGTCGGGGATCAGCCCCAGCATTTT,CASSLVGDQPQHF
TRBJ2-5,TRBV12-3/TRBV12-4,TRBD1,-,TGTGCCAGCAGTTCCGGTGGGACAGGGTTTGTAGAGACCCAGTACTTC,CASSSGGTGFVETQYF
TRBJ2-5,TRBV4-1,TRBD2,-,TGCGCCAGCAGCCCCACCGGGACTAGCGGGTCGGGGGGCCAAGAGACCCAGTACTTC,CASSPTGTSGSGGQETQYF
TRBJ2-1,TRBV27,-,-,TGTGCCAGCAGTTTATCGCGGGAAAGCAATGAGCAGTTCTTC,CASSLSRESNEQFF
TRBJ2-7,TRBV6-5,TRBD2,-,TGTGCCAGCACTCAGCGGGAAACCTACGAGCAGTACTTC,CASTQRETYEQYF
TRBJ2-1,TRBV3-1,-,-,TGTGCCAGCAGCCAAGGGGCAGTTCCGTTCTTC,CASSQGAVPFF
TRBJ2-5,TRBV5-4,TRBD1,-,TGTGCCAGCAGCTCGGGACAGGAAGAGACCCAGTACTTC,CASSSGQEETQYF
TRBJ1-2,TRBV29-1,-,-,TGCAGCGTTGAGGGATACACCTATGGCTACACCTTC,CSVEGYTYGYTF
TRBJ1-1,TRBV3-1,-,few,TGTGCCAGCAGCCAGGGGGCGAACACTGAAGCTTTCTTT,CASSQGANTEAFF
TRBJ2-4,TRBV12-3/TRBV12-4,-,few,TGTGCCAGCAGTTTAGGGCGAAACATTCAGTACTTC,CASSLGRNIQYF
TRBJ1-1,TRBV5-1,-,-,TGCGCCAGCAGCCCGGTACAGAACATGAACACTGAAGCTTTCTTT,CASSPVQNMNTEAFF
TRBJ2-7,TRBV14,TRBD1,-,TGTGCCAGCAGCCACGCAGGGGGGCAGTACTTC,CASSHAGGQYF
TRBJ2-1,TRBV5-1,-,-,TGCGCCAGCAGCTTGGAAACCTTGCAGTTCTTC,CASSLETLQFF
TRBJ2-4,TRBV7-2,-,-,TGTGCCAGCAGCCCTCGACGAGGCGAAAGCATTCAGTACTTC,CASSPRRGESIQYF